The 2 T cell receptor beta chains below were found in one sample sequenced in a study of blood T cell repertoires in COVID-19 (dated by TCRdb to between 2020 and 2021). The library came from the immunoSEQ multiplex PCR assay. In its TCRdb copy, this immuneACCESS table keeps in-frame sequences only and misses some clones. Where compared with another copy, unresolved V genes explain less than half of these, and the others have no known cause. The sample profile shows roughly 250,000 clones; 90% to 95% of them were found once. The top ten clones comprise roughly 1.2% of the sample. What was sequenced was PBMCs or T cells enriched from blood (not recorded which). Receptor source: a human donor in a cohort exposed to, infected with or recovered from COVID-19 (not recorded which). The donor label of this sample is uncertain.

The chain carries TRBV2 and TRBJ1-2; a weak D match, TRBD1 (6 bases). V lost 3 bases and J lost 3, with 8 bases in between. The CDR3 is 13 amino acids. The germline V gene has CDR1 SNHLY and CDR2 FYNNEI. The CDR3 here is CASSEAGDYGYTF. The CDR3 DNA is TGTGCCAGCAGTGAGGCAGGGGACTATGGCTACACCTTC.

The chain joins TRBV6-6 to TRBJ2-5, with a weak D call TRBD2 (5 bases). V was shortened by 0 bases and J by 7 bases, with 15 bases between the two germline ends. The germline V gene encodes CDR1 MNHNY and CDR2 SVGAGI (reference sequence). The CDR3 has 15 amino acids. The CDR3: CASSYSAGARATQYF. CDR3 DNA: TGTGCCAGCAGTTACTCGGCCGGAGCGAGGGCGACCCAGTACTTC.